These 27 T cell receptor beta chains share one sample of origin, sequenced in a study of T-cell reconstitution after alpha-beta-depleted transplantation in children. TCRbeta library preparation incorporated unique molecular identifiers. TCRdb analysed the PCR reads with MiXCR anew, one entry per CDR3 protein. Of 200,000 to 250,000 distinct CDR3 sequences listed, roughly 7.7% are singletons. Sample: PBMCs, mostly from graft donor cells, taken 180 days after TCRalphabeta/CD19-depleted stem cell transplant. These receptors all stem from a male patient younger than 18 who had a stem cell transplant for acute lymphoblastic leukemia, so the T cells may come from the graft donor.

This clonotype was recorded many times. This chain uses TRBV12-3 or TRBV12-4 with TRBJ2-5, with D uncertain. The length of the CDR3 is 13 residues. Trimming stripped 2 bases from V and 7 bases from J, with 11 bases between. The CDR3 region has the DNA TGTGCCAGCAGTTTAATAGGGTGGGGGACCCAGTACTTC. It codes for CASSLIGWGTQYF.

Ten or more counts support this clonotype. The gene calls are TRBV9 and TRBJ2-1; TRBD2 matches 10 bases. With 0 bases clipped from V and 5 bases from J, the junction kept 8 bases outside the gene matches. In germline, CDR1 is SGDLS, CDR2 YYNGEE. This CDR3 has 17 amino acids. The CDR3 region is CASSVDPAGGPNNEQFF. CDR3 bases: TGTGCCAGCAGCGTAGACCCAGCGGGAGGGCCCAACAATGAGCAGTTCTTC.

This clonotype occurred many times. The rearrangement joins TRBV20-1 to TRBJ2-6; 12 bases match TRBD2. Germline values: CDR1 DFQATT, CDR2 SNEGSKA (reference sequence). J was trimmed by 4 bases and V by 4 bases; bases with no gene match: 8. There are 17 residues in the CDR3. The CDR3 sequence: CSATILAGGFGANVLTF. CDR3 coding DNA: TGCAGTGCTACGATCCTAGCGGGAGGGTTCGGGGCCAACGTCCTGACTTTC.

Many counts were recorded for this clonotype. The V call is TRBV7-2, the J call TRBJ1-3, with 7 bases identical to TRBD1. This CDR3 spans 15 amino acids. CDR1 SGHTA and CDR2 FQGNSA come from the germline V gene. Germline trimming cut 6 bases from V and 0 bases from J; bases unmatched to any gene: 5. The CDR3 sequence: CASRRGPASGNTIYF. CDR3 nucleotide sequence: TGTGCCAGCAGGAGGGGGCCAGCCTCTGGAAACACCATATATTTT.

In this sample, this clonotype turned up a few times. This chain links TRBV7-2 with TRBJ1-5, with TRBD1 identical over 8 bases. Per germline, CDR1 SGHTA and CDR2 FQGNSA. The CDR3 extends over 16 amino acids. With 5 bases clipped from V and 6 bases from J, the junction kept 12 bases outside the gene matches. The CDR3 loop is CASSATLGQGGQPQHF. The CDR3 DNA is TGTGCCAGCAGCGCAACCCTAGGACAGGGCGGTCAGCCCCAGCATTTT.

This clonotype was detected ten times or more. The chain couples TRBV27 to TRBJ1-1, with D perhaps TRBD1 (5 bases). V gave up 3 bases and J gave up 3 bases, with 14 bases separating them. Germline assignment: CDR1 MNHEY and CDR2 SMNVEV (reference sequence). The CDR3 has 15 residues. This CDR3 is CASSFFGAKDTEAFF. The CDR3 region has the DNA TGTGCCAGCAGTTTTTTCGGGGCCAAGGACACTGAAGCTTTCTTT.

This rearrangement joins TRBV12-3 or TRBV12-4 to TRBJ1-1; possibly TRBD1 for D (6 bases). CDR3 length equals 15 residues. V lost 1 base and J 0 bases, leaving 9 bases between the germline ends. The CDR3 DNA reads TGTGCCAGCAGTTTAGTTGCAGGGGTGAACACTGAAGCTTTCTTT. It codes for CASSLVAGVNTEAFF.

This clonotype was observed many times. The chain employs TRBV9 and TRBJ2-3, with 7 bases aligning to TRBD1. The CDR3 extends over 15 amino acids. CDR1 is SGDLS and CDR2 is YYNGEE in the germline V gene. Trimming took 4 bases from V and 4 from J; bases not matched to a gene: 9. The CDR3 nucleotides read TGTGCCAGCAGCCCCTCCGGGACAGTCTCAGATACGCAGTATTTT. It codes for CASSPSGTVSDTQYF. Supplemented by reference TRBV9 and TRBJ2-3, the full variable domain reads DSGVTQTPKHLITATGQRVTLRCSPRSGDLSVYWYQQSLDQGLQFLIQYYNGEERAKGNILERFSAQQFPDLHSELNLSSLELGDSALYFCASSPSGTVSDTQYFGPGTRLTVL.

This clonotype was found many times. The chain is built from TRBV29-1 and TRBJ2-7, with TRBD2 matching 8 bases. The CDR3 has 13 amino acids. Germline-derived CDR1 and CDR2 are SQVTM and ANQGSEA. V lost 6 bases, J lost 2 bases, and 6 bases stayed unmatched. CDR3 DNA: TGCAGCGTCCCGGGGGGGGTTCCCTACGAGCAGTACTTC. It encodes CSVPGGVPYEQYF.

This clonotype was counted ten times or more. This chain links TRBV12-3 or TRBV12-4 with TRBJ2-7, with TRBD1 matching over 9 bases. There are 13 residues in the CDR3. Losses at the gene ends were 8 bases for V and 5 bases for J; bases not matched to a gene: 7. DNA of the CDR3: TGTGCCAGCGGATCCACAGGGGGCCACGAGCAGTACTTC. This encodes CASGSTGGHEQYF.

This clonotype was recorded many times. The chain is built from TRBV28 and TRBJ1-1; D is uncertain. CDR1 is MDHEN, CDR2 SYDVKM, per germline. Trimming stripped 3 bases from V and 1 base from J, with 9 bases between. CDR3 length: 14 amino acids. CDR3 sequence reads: CASSFTPRNTEAFF. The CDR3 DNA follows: TGTGCCAGCAGTTTCACCCCTCGGAACACTGAAGCTTTCTTT.

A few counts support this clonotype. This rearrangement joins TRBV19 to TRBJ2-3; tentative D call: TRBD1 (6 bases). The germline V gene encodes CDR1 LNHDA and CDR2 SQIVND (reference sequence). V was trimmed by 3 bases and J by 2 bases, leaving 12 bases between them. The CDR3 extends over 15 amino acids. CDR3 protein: CASSMVPGVTDTQYF. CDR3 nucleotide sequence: TGTGCCAGTAGTATGGTGCCAGGGGTCACAGATACGCAGTATTTT.

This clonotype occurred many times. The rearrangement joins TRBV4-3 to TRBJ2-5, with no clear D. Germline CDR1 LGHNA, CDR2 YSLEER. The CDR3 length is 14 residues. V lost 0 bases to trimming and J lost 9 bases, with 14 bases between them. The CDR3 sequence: CASSQDDIHRAQYF. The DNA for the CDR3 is TGCGCCAGCAGCCAAGATGACATACATAGGGCCCAGTACTTC.

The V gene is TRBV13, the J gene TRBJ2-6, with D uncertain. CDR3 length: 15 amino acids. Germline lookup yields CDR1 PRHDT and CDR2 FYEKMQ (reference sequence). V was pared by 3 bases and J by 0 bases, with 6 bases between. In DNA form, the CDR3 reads TGTGCCAGCAGCTTTGGTGCCTCTGGGGCCAACGTCCTGACTTTC. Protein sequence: CASSFGASGANVLTF.

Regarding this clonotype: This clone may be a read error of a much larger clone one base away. The CDR3 reads CATSLTLIYNEQFF. As DNA, the CDR3 is TGTGCCACCAGTTTAACCCTAATCTACAATGAGCAGTTCTTC. The rearrangement links TRBV28 to TRBJ2-1; D remains ambiguous. This CDR3 has 14 amino acids. The V gene's germline CDR1 is MDHEN and CDR2 SYDVKM.

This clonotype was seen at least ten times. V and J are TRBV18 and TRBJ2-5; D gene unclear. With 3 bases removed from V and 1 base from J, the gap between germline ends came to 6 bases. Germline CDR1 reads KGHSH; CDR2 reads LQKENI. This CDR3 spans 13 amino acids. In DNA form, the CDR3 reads TGTGCCAGCTCACCGGTCAGCCAAGAGACCCAGTACTTC. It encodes CASSPVSQETQYF.

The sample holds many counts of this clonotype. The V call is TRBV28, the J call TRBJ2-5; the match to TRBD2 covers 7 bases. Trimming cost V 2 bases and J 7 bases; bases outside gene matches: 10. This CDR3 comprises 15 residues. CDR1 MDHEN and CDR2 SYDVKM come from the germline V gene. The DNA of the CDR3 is TGTGCCAGCAGTTTAGTCCTAGCGGCCTATGGGACCCAGTACTTC. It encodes CASSLVLAAYGTQYF.

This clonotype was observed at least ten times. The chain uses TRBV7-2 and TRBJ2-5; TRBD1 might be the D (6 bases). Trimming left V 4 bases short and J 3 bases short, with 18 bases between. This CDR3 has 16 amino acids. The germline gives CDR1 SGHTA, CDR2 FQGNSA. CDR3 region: CASSSKLQGREETQYF. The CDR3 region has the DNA TGTGCCAGCAGCTCCAAACTTCAGGGGCGGGAAGAGACCCAGTACTTC.

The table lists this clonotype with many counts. DNA for the CDR3: TGCAGTGCCCCTTTAAGGGGGATGAGCTCCTACAATGAGCAGTTCTTC. It translates to CSAPLRGMSSYNEQFF. The chain employs TRBV20-1 and TRBJ2-1, with D maybe TRBD1 (6 bases). CDR1 is DFQATT, CDR2 SNEGSKA, per germline (reference sequence). The germline V and J ends were trimmed by 6 bases and 0 bases, with 18 bases remaining between them. The CDR3 is made up of 16 amino acids.

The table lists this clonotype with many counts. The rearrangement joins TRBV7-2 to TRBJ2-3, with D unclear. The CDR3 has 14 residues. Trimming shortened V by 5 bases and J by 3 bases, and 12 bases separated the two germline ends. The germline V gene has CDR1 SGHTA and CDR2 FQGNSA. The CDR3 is CASSPPAWTDTQYF. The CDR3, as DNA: TGTGCCAGCAGCCCCCCCGCTTGGACAGATACGCAGTATTTT.

CDR3 coding DNA: TGTGCCAGCTCAGCCCGACAGGGGGCAGGGACAGATACGCAGTATTTT. Amino acids: CASSARQGAGTDTQYF. This chain links TRBV18 with TRBJ2-3; 10 bases fit TRBD1. The germline V gene encodes CDR1 KGHSH and CDR2 LQKENI. This CDR3 has 16 residues. The V gene end was trimmed by 5 bases and the J gene end by 3 bases; junction bases not matched to a gene: 8.

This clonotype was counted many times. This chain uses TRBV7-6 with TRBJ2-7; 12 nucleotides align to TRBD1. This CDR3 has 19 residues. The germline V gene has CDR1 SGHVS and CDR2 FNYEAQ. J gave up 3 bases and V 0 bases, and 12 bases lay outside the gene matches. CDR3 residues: CASSLAGTGGSSFIYEQYF. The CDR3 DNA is TGTGCCAGCAGCTTAGCCGGGACAGGGGGCTCTTCCTTCATCTACGAGCAGTACTTC.

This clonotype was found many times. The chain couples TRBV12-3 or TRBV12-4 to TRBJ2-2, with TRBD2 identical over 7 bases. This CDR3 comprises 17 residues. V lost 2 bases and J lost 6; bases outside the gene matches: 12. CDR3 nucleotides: TGTGCCAGCAGTTTAAGCCTGGGGGGGATCGAGCCCGGGGAGCTGTTTTTT. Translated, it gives CASSLSLGGIEPGELFF.

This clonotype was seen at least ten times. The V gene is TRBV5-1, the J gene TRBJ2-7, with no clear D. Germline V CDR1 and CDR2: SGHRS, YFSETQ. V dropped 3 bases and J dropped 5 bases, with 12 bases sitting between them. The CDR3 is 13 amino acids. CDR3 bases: TGCGCCAGCAGCTCCCTGACTGTGGACGAGCAGTACTTC. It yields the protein CASSSLTVDEQYF.

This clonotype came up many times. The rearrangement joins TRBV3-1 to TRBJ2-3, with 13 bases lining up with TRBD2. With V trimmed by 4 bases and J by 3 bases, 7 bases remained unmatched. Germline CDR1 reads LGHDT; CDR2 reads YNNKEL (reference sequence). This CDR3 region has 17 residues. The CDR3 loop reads CASSPGLAGALTDTQYF. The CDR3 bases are TGTGCCAGCAGCCCTGGACTAGCGGGGGCCCTAACAGATACGCAGTATTTT.

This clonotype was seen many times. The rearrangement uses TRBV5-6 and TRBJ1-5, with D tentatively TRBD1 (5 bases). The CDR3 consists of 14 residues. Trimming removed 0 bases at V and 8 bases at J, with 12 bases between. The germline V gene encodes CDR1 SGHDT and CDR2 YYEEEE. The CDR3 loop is CASSLGAGVKPQHF. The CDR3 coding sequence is TGTGCCAGCAGCTTGGGAGCGGGGGTGAAGCCCCAGCATTTT. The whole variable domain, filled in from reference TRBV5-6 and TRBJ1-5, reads DAGVTQSPTHLIKTRGQQVTLRCSPKSGHDTVSWYQQALGQGPQFIFQYYEEEERQRGNFPDRFSGHQFPNYSSELNVNALLLGDSALYLCASSLGAGVKPQHFGDGTRLSIL.

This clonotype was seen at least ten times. CDR3 in amino acids: CASSDRGTGELFF. The CDR3 DNA reads as TGTGCCAGCAGTGACAGGGGGACCGGGGAGCTGTTTTTT. The J gene is TRBJ2-2, the V gene TRBV12-3 or TRBV12-4; TRBD1 matches at 9 bases. This CDR3 has 13 amino acids. With V trimmed by 5 bases and J by 5 bases, 0 bases remained unmatched.